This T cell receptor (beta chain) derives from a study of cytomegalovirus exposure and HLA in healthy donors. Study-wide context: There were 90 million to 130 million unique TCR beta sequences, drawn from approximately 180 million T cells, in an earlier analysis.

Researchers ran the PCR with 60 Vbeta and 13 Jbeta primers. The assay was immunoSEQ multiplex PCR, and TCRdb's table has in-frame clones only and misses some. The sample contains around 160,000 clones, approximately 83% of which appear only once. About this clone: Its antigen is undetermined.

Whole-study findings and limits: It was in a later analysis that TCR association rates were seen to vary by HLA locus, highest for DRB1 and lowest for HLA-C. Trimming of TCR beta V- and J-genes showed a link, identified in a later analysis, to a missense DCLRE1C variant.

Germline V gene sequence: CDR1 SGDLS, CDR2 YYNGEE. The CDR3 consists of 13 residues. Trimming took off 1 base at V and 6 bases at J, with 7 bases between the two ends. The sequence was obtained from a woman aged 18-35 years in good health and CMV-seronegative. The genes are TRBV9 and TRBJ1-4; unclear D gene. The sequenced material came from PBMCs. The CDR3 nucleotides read TGTGCCAGCAGCGTATCGTCTCATGAAAAACTGTTTTTT. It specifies CASSVSSHEKLFF.